Listed here is a single T cell receptor (beta chain). Its target is not known. The data originate from a study of OX40 agonist ivuxolimab in advanced cancers. Trimming cost V 6 bases and J 7 bases; bases outside gene matches: 8. Germline CDR1 and CDR2: SNHLY and FYNNEI. This CDR3 is built from 15 residues. General study results and limits: More expanded clones were seen, on average, in CD8+ T cells than in CD4+. The CD4+ and CD8+ T cells in the blood had expanded clonally by week 6 at 0.1 to 3.0 mg/kg.

Libraries were prepared by immunoSEQ multiplex PCR; TCRdb keeps only in-frame clonotypes and omits some of them. The table records fewer than 90,000 clones, more than 75% of them present only once. The source material was CD4+ or CD8+ T cells sorted from blood, sampled in a trial of the OX40 agonist ivuxolimab. V is TRBV2 and J is TRBJ2-1; 11 bases fit TRBD2. This receptor was identified in an adult with an advanced solid tumor such as melanoma, head and neck, liver or kidney cancer. CDR3 coding DNA: TGTGCCAGCAGAAGAACTAGCGGGAGCGTTAATGAGCAGTTCTTC. Translating gives CASRRTSGSVNEQFF.